The clone carrying this TCR beta chain was detected a few times. The antigen is not known. This record comes from a study of cytomegalovirus exposure and HLA in healthy donors. Primers for the PCR totalled 60 Vbeta and 13 Jbeta. The protocol was immunoSEQ multiplex PCR, while the TCRdb copy is restricted to in-frame clones and leaves out a portion. This sample has approximately 160,000 clones, with 75% to 85% found just once. Study-level results: Per a later analysis, HLA-associated TCR beta chains showed more clonal expansion than other, equally common TCR beta chains. A reported reduction in N-insertions relative to the approximately 670-donor mean was seen in an Asian-associated ancestry cluster in a later analysis.

Material for sequencing was PBMCs. This TCR came from a woman under 40 in good health and CMV-seropositive.

CDR3 in amino acids: CASSAGTSGSTDTQYF. CDR3 sequence (DNA): TGCGCCAGCAGCGCCGGGACTAGCGGGAGCACAGATACGCAGTATTTT. The rearrangement joins TRBV4-3 to TRBJ2-3, with 12 bases fitting TRBD2. The germline gives CDR1 LGHNA, CDR2 YSLEER. With V trimmed by 5 bases and J by 0 bases, 3 bases remained unmatched. The CDR3 consists of 16 residues.